Presented here are 17 T cell receptor beta chains from one specimen sequenced in a study of T cell repertoires in cytomegalovirus infection. These TCRs are of unknown antigen specificity. TCRdb used MiXCR to reprocess the reads, holding one entry per CDR3 protein. The sample lists tens of thousands of distinct CDR3 sequences, about 26% seen once, with 59% in the top ten. Source: CD8+ T cells from cultured PBMCs, taken from culture after CMV antigen stimulation. Every receptor here comes from a human donor in good health (CMV status not recorded). Some clones in this sample may be carry-over from other donors' samples.

This clonotype has only a few counts. This rearrangement joins TRBV11-2 to TRBJ2-3; D is undetermined. Looked up from germline, CDR1 is SGHAT and CDR2 is FQNNGV. V lost 0 bases and J lost 2, with 12 bases in between. This CDR3 has 16 amino acids. The CDR3 spells CASSLDGNPPTDTQYF. The CDR3 coding sequence is TGTGCCAGCAGCTTAGATGGAAATCCCCCCACAGATACGCAGTATTTT.

The gene calls are TRBV15 and TRBJ1-1, with D possibly matching TRBD1 (5 bases). Germline CDR1 is LNHNV and CDR2 is YYDKDF (reference sequence). The CDR3 covers 13 residues. Trimming stripped 5 bases from V and 0 bases from J, with 7 bases between. CDR3: CATSGGLNTEAFF. DNA of the CDR3: TGTGCCACCAGCGGGGGGTTGAACACTGAAGCTTTCTTT. The full variable domain, with the rest looked up from reference TRBV15 and TRBJ1-1, is DAMVIQNPRYQVTQFGKPVTLSCSQTLNHNVMYWYQQKSSQAPKLLFHYYDKDFNNEADTPDNFQSRRPNTSFCFLDIRSPGLGDTAMYLCATSGGLNTEAFFGQGTRLTVV.

About this clonotype: A much larger clone differs from this one at a single base, so this may be a read error. The rearrangement joins TRBV19 to TRBJ1-1, with D tentatively TRBD1 (6 bases). The CDR3 extends over 14 amino acids. Germline V gene data show CDR1 as LNHDA and CDR2 as SQIVND (reference sequence). Written as DNA, the CDR3 is TGTGCCAGTAGTCCCAGGAGGCGGGACACTGATGCTTTCTTT. This translates into CASSPRRRDTDAFF. Looking up the rest from reference TRBV19 and TRBJ1-1 gives the full variable domain: DGGITQSPKYLFRKEGQNVTLSCEQNLNHDAMYWYRQDPGQGLRLIYYSQIVNDFQKGDIAEGYSVSREKKESFPLTVTSAQKNPTAFYLCASSPRRRDTDAFFGQGTRLTVV.

The chain is built from TRBV20-1 and TRBJ2-3; TRBD1 might be the D (6 bases). The CDR3 is 15 residues long. V gave up 5 bases and J gave up 0 bases, with 15 bases separating them. Germline V CDR1 and CDR2: DFQATT, SNEGSKA (reference sequence). In DNA, the CDR3 is TGCAGTGCTCTCTCAGGGGTTACTAGCACAGATACGCAGTATTTT. The encoded protein is CSALSGVTSTDTQYF.

This clonotype has only a few counts. This chain connects TRBV7-9 to TRBJ2-3, with D unresolved. The germline CDR1 and CDR2 sequences are SEHNR and FQNEAQ (reference sequence). Between the trimmed V and J ends, which lost 5 bases and 3 bases, there was a span of 9 bases. The CDR3 runs 13 residues. CDR3 DNA: TGTGCCAGCAGCCCCTACGTGACAGATACGCAGTATTTT. Translation: CASSPYVTDTQYF.

A few counts support this clonotype. The chain links TRBV20-1 to TRBJ1-1; TRBD1 might be the D (6 bases). The CDR3 extends over 20 amino acids. V was trimmed by 0 bases and J by 3 bases, leaving 29 bases between them. Germline V CDR1 and CDR2: DFQATT, SNEGSKA (reference sequence). Written as DNA, the CDR3 is TGCAGTGCTAGAGATCTAGACCCTCCAGGGGAGGGCGGGCCGCACACTGAAGCTTTCTTT. It codes for CSARDLDPPGEGGPHTEAFF.

This clonotype was observed many times. The chain employs TRBV7-2 and TRBJ2-3; 8 bases fit TRBD2. CDR3 length: 15 residues. Germline lookup yields CDR1 SGHTA and CDR2 FQGNSA. V dropped 4 bases and J dropped 6; count of bases not matched to a gene: 9. Here the CDR3 DNA reads TGTGCCAGCAGCTACTCACGGGAGGGTTGGGATACGCAGTATTTT. Encoded protein: CASSYSREGWDTQYF.

This clonotype was detected only a few times. The chain employs TRBV27 and TRBJ1-1; D uncertain. The CDR3 covers 16 residues. V lost 1 base to trimming and J lost 2 bases, with 14 bases between them. Per germline, CDR1 MNHEY and CDR2 SMNVEV (reference sequence). The CDR3 sequence is CASSLFRAGINTEAFF. The CDR3 DNA is TGTGCCAGCAGTTTATTTCGTGCGGGGATCAACACTGAAGCTTTCTTT.

On this clonotype: Its ends do not fully match the called genes, so a read error is possible. The rearrangement uses TRBV7-7 and TRBJ2-1; no firm D call. CDR1 is SSHAT, CDR2 FNYEAQ, per germline (reference sequence). This CDR3 has 13 amino acids. DNA for the CDR3: TGTGCTAGCAGCTTAGCAATCGGCAATGAGCAGTTCTTC. It yields the protein CASSLAIGNEQFF.

This clonotype was seen at least ten times. CDR3 sequence: CASCSKGRYEQYF. CDR3 nucleotide sequence: TGTGCCAGCTGCTCAAAAGGACGCTACGAGCAGTACTTC. The J gene is TRBJ2-7, the V gene TRBV27; D gene unclear. Germline assignment: CDR1 MNHEY and CDR2 SMNVEV (reference sequence). The CDR3 is 13 residues long. Trimming took 8 bases from V and 3 from J, leaving 14 bases between them.

The chain has TRBV15 and TRBJ2-2; D possibly corresponds to TRBD1 (5 bases). There are 16 residues in the CDR3. Germline CDR1 reads LNHNV; CDR2 reads YYDKDF (reference sequence). V lost 0 bases to trimming and J lost 1 base, with 9 bases between them. CDR3 loop: CATSRDQGVNTGELFF. The CDR3 DNA is TGTGCCACCAGCAGAGACCAGGGCGTGAACACCGGGGAGCTGTTTTTT.

The V and J genes are TRBV6-2 or TRBV6-3 and TRBJ1-3; D not certain. The CDR3 loop spans 15 amino acids. Germline V CDR1 and CDR2: MNHEY, SVGEGT. V was cut by 3 bases and J by 0 bases, with 9 bases left in between. CDR3 sequence: CASSYEPISGNTIYF. The CDR3 DNA is TGTGCCAGCAGTTATGAACCGATCTCTGGAAACACCATATATTTT.

In this sample, this clonotype turned up many times. The chain joins TRBV5-5 to TRBJ2-1; TRBD1 or TRBD2 may be the D gene (5 bases each). CDR1 SGHKS and CDR2 YYEKEE come from the germline V gene (reference sequence). The CDR3 extends over 16 amino acids. Trimming cost V 5 bases and J 0 bases, with 15 bases left between them. The CDR3 sequence is CASRPGALSSYNEQFF. In DNA, the CDR3 is TGTGCCAGCAGACCCGGGGCGCTGAGCTCCTACAATGAGCAGTTCTTC.

This clonotype was counted at least ten times. The chain joins TRBV7-8 to TRBJ1-2; 8 nucleotides match TRBD1. CDR3 length equals 13 residues. The germline gives CDR1 SGHVS, CDR2 FQNEAQ. Losses at the gene ends were 5 bases for V and 8 bases for J; bases not matched to a gene: 7. The CDR3 loop is CASSPGTGKGYTF. CDR3 nucleotide sequence: TGTGCCAGCAGCCCTGGGACAGGAAAGGGCTACACCTTC.

This chain connects TRBV5-3 to TRBJ2-1, with D unclear. TRBV5-3 is given ORF status, its function remaining uncertain. This CDR3 contains 14 residues. Deletions cut 5 bases from V and 6 bases from J, with 15 bases between. The CDR3 loop reads CARRGKGSVNEQFF. CDR3 nucleotide sequence: TGTGCCAGAAGGGGAAAAGGATCGGTCAATGAGCAGTTCTTC.

This clonotype appeared many times. The rearrangement links TRBV11-2 to TRBJ2-1; D is perhaps TRBD2 (6 bases). CDR1 is SGHAT, CDR2 FQNNGV, per germline. Trimming stripped 1 base from V and 0 bases from J, with 7 bases between. This CDR3 is 15 amino acids long. CDR3: CASSLGLDSYNEQFF. The CDR3, as DNA: TGTGCCAGCAGCTTAGGACTAGACTCCTACAATGAGCAGTTCTTC.

This clonotype has only a few counts. The rearrangement joins TRBV20-1 to TRBJ1-2; D not resolved. Germline lookup yields CDR1 DFQATT and CDR2 SNEGSKA (reference sequence). V lost 5 bases, J lost 8 bases, and 18 bases lay in between. This CDR3 is 13 amino acids long. For the CDR3, the DNA is TGCAGTGCTCGATGGCCCCCGGCGGAGGGCTACACCTTC. This gives the protein CSARWPPAEGYTF.